This T cell receptor beta chain was profiled in a study of T cells in women clearing cervical HPV infection. Overall study: Case blood was drawn a median approximately five months after lesion detection. Study-level points and caveats: Unknown T-cell numbers per sample may underlie the richness differences.

Comments on this clone: Its target is unknown. Sequencing ends 3 residues short of the CDR3 end; the germline J gene provides the rest.

V was clipped by 7 bases and J by 5 bases, with 12 bases between them. This CDR3 is 11 amino acids long. Germline CDR1 reads SQVTM; CDR2 reads ANQGSEA. immunoSEQ multiplex PCR used an average of roughly 1,300 ng genomic DNA. This table comes from immunoSEQ multiplex PCR, and its TCRdb copy is limited to in-frame clones, with some not included. This table lists 25,000 to 30,000 clones. The chain links TRBV29-1 to TRBJ2-7, with no clear D. The sequenced material came from blood buffy coat. The source is a woman between 18 and 69 years old with a cervical HPV16 infection that either progressed to CIN3+ or cleared (not recorded which). Incomplete CDR3 DNA: TGCAGCGCCCAGGAGACGGACGAG. This gives the protein CSAQETDE. The complete CDR3 reads CSAQETDEQYF.